This TCR beta chain was captured in a study of patients and donors after allogeneic stem cell transplantation. Germline V gives CDR1 DFQATT, CDR2 SNEGSKA (reference sequence). The germline V and J ends were trimmed by 7 bases and 5 bases, with 11 bases remaining between them. The CDR3 extends over 11 amino acids. The table lists this clonotype with a few counts. TCRdb ran MiXCR on the RT-PCR reads and lists one entry per CDR3 protein. Here the sample spans about a million distinct CDR3 sequences, approximately 18% being singletons. Sequencing was performed on blood, either unsorted or a sorted T cell fraction (not recorded which). The TCR originated in a human donor who was either an allogeneic HSCT recipient or a stem cell or donor lymphocyte infusion donor (not recorded which). It is not recorded whose cells these are; they may come from a transplant donor. This rearrangement joins TRBV20-1 to TRBJ2-5; TRBD2 is a possible D gene (6 bases). The CDR3 DNA reads as TGCAGTGAGGCTCGGGGGGAGACCCAGTACTTC. Protein product: CSEARGETQYF.